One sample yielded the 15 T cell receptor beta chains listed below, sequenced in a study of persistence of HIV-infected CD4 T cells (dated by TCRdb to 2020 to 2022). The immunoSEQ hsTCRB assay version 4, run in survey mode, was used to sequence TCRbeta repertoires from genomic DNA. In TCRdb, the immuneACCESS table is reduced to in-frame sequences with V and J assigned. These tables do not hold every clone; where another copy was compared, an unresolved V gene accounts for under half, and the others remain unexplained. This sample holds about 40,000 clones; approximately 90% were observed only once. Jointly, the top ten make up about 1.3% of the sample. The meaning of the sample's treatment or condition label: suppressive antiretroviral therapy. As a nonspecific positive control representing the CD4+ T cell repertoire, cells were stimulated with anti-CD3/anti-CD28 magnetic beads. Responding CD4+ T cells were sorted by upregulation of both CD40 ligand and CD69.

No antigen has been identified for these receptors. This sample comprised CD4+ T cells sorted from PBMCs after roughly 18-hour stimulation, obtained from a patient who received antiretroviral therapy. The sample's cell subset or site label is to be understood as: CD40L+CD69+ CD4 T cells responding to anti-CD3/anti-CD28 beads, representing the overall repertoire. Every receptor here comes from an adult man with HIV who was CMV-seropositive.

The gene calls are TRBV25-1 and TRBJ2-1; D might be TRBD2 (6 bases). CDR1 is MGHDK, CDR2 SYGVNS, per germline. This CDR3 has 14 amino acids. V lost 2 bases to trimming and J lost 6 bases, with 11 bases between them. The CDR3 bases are TGTGCCAGCAGTGAACGGGGAGGCGGCAATGAGCAGTTCTTC. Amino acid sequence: CASSERGGGNEQFF.

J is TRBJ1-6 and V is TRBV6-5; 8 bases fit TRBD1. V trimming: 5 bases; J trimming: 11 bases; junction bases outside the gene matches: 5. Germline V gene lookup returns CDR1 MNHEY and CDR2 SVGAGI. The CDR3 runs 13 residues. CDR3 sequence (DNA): TGTGCCAGCAGTAGGGACAGGTGGACACCCCTCCACTTT. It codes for CASSRDRWTPLHF.

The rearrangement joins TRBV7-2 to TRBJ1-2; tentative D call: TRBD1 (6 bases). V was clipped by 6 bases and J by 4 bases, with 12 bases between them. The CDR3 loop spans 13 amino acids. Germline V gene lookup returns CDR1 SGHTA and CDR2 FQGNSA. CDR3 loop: CASRGGQAYGYTF. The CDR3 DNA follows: TGTGCCAGCAGGGGGGGGCAGGCCTATGGCTACACCTTC.

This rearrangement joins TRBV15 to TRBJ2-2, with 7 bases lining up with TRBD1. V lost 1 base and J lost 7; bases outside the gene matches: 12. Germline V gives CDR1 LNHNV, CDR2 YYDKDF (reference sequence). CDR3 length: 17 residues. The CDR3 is CATSRAGQGVLGGELFF. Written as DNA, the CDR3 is TGTGCCACCAGCAGAGCCGGGCAGGGGGTATTGGGCGGGGAGCTGTTTTTT. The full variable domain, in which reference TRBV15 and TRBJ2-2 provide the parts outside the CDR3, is DAMVIQNPRYQVTQFGKPVTLSCSQTLNHNVMYWYQQKSSQAPKLLFHYYDKDFNNEADTPDNFQSRRPNTSFCFLDIRSPGLGDTAMYLCATSRAGQGVLGGELFFGEGSRLTVL.

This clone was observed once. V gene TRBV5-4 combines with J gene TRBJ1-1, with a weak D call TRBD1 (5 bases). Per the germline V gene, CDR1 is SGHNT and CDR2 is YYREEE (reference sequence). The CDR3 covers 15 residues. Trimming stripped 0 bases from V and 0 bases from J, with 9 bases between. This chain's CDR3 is CASSLGQLMNTEAFF. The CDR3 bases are TGTGCCAGCAGCTTGGGACAGCTTATGAACACTGAAGCTTTCTTT.

CDR3 loop: CASTHSVERAFF. CDR3 in DNA: TGTGCCAGCACCCATTCGGTAGAGCGAGCTTTCTTT. The genes are TRBV6-6 and TRBJ1-1; D is ambiguous. Trimming removed 7 bases at V and 10 bases at J, with 16 bases between. The CDR3 spans 12 residues. Germline CDR1 MNHNY, CDR2 SVGAGI (reference sequence).

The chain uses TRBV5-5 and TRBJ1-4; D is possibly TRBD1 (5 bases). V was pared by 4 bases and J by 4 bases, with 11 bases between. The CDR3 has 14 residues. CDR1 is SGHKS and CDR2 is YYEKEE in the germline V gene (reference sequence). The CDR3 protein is CASSTTGLNEKLFF. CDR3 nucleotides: TGTGCCAGCAGCACGACGGGACTTAATGAAAAACTGTTTTTT. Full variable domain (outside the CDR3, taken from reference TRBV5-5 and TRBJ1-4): DAGVTQSPTHLIKTRGQQVTLRCSPISGHKSVSWYQQVLGQGPQFIFQYYEKEERGRGNFPDRFSARQFPNYSSELNVNALLLGDSALYLCASSTTGLNEKLFFGSGTQLSVL.

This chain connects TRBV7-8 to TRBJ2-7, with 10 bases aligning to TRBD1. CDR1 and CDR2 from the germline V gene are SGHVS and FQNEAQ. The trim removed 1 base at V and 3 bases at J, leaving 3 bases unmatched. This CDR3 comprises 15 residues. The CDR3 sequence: CASSLGRDRGYEQYF. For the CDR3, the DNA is TGTGCCAGCAGCTTAGGAAGGGACAGGGGCTACGAGCAGTACTTC.

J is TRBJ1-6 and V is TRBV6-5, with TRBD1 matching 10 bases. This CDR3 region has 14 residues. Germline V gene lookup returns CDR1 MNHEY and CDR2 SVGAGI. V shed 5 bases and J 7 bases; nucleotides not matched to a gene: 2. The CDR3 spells CASSRTGGNSPLHF. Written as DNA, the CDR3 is TGTGCCAGCAGTCGGACAGGGGGAAATTCACCCCTCCACTTT.

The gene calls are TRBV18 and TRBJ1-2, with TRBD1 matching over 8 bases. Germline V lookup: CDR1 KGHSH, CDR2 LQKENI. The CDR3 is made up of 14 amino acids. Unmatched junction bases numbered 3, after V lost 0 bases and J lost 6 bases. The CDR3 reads CASSPPARGHGYTF. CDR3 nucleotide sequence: TGTGCCAGCTCACCACCGGCCAGGGGGCATGGCTACACCTTC.

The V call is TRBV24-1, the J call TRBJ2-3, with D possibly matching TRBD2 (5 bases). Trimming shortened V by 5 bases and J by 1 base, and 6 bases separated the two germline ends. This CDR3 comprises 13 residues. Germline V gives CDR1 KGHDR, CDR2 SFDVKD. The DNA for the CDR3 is TGTGCCACCAGTGGGCGGGGCACAGATACGCAGTATTTT. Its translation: CATSGRGTDTQYF.

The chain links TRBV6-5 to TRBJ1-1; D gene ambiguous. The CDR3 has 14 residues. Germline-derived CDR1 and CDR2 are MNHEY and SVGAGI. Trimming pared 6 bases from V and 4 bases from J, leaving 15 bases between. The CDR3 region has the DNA TGTGCCAGCAGCCTGTACGGAGAAACCACTGAAGCTTTCTTT. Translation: CASSLYGETTEAFF.

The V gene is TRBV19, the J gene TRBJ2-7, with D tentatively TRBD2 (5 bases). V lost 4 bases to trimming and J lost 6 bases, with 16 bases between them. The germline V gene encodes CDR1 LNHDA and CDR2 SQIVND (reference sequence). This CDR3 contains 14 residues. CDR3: CASSKGRLGVEQYF. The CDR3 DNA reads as TGTGCCAGTAGTAAAGGCCGTCTCGGGGTCGAGCAGTACTTC.

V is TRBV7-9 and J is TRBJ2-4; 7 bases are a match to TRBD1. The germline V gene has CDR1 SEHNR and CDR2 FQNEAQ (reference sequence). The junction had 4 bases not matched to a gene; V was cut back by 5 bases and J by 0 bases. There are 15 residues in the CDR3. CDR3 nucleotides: TGTGCCAGCAGCGGGACAGACCTAGCCAAAAACATTCAGTACTTC. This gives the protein CASSGTDLAKNIQYF.

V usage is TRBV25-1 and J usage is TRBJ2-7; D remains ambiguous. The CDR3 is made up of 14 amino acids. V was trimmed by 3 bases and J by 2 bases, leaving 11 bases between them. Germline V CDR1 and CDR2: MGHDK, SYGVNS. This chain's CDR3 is CASSEYRRPYEQYF. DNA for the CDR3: TGTGCCAGCAGTGAGTATAGACGGCCCTACGAGCAGTACTTC.